Listed below are T cell receptor beta chains from one sample, sequenced in a study of CD8+ T cells in alopecia areata. The repertoire was sequenced with immunoSEQ multiplex PCR; TCRdb's copy has only in-frame clones and lacks some. The repertoire consists of around 250,000 clones, with roughly 69% occurring once and the leading ten covering roughly 1.2%. This material consisted of CD4+ T cells sorted from blood, taken at week 0. These receptors were taken from a human donor with alopecia areata. CDR3s include the opening cysteine and the closing phenylalanine or tryptophan. The D gene is left open where the match is weak. Size is omitted from some rows. Given values are once, few, many or a class for expanded clones.

clone_size,d_call,j_call,v_call,cdr3_aa,cdr3_nt
.,TRBD2,TRBJ2-5,TRBV19,CASGEGLEETQYF,TGTGCCAGCGGCGAGGGACTAGAAGAGACCCAGTACTTC
few,TRBD2,TRBJ2-1,TRBV5-1,CASSLVGTSGNEQFF,TGCGCCAGCAGCTTGGTCGGGACTAGCGGCAATGAGCAGTTCTTC
.,TRBD2,TRBJ2-1,TRBV5-1,CASSLTGTTANEQFF,TGCGCCAGCAGCTTGACGGGGACTACGGCCAATGAGCAGTTCTTC
once,.,TRBJ2-2,TRBV7-8,CASSSGANTGELFF,TGTGCCAGCAGCTCCGGCGCGAACACCGGGGAGCTGTTTTTT
.,.,TRBJ2-7,TRBV14,CASSRDPYEQYF,TGTGCCAGCAGCAGGGACCCCTACGAGCAGTACTTC
.,TRBD1,TRBJ1-6,TRBV6-5,CASSSLTGRGNSPLHF,TGTGCCAGCAGTTCCCTGACAGGGAGAGGTAATTCACCCCTCCACTTT
.,TRBD2,TRBJ2-1,TRBV27,CASSRLAGGRNEQFF,TGTGCCAGCAGTCGACTAGCGGGGGGCCGTAACGAGCAGTTCTTC
.,.,TRBJ2-1,TRBV29-1,CSVDYEDSYNEQFF,TGCAGCGTTGATTACGAAGACTCCTACAATGAGCAGTTCTTC
.,.,TRBJ1-6,TRBV7-6,CASSLAATGSNSPLHF,TGTGCCAGCAGCTTAGCGGCAACGGGTAGTAATTCACCCCTCCACTTT
.,.,TRBJ2-7,TRBV27,CASRPWAGSLSYEQYF,TGTGCCAGCAGACCTTGGGCAGGGAGCCTCTCCTACGAGCAGTACTTC
.,TRBD1,TRBJ2-7,TRBV5-1,CASTGQGTYEQYF,TGCGCCAGCACCGGACAGGGAACCTACGAGCAGTACTTC
few,TRBD2,TRBJ2-3,TRBV4-3,CASSQDGGGPPSTDTQYF,TGCGCCAGCAGCCAAGATGGCGGGGGACCCCCTAGCACAGATACGCAGTATTTT
.,.,TRBJ2-3,TRBV14,CASSQDPQGGRADTQYF,TGTGCCAGCAGCCAAGACCCCCAGGGGGGCCGCGCAGATACGCAGTATTTT
.,.,TRBJ1-3,TRBV30,CAWSVQTGNTIYF,TGTGCCTGGAGTGTCCAGACTGGAAACACCATATATTTT
.,.,TRBJ2-3,TRBV11-1,CASSASRFPNTQYF,TGTGCCAGCAGCGCTAGTAGGTTCCCGAATACGCAGTATTTT
.,.,TRBJ2-3,TRBV5-1,CASSLEWDTQYF,TGCGCCAGCAGCTTGGAGTGGGATACGCAGTATTTT
.,.,TRBJ2-5,TRBV7-9,CASSTRAGETQYF,TGTGCCAGCAGCACCCGGGCGGGGGAGACCCAGTACTTC
.,TRBD1,TRBJ2-5,TRBV4-3,CASSPARGETQYF,TGCGCCAGCAGCCCAGCCAGGGGGGAGACCCAGTACTTC
.,TRBD1,TRBJ2-3,TRBV30,CAWSDGTGESDTQYF,TGTGCCTGGAGTGATGGGACAGGGGAATCAGATACGCAGTATTTT
.,.,TRBJ2-3,TRBV7-2,CASSVGLSTDTQYF,TGTGCCAGCAGCGTGGGGCTCAGCACAGATACGCAGTATTTT
.,.,TRBJ1-6,TRBV9,CASSVGQPDSPLHF,TGTGCCAGCAGCGTAGGACAGCCGGATTCACCCCTCCACTTT
.,.,TRBJ1-1,TRBV6-6,CASTPQVIDTEAFF,TGTGCCAGCACCCCACAGGTAATCGACACTGAAGCTTTCTTT
few,TRBD1,TRBJ2-4,TRBV27,CASSSRATGVAKNIQYF,TGTGCCAGCAGTTCTCGGGCGACAGGGGTAGCCAAAAACATTCAGTACTTC
few,.,TRBJ2-1,TRBV11-2,CASSLGAERSYNEQFF,TGTGCCAGCAGCTTAGGTGCAGAACGCTCCTACAATGAGCAGTTCTTC
.,.,TRBJ2-2,TRBV5-1,CASSLAEGTGELFF,TGCGCCAGCAGCTTGGCCGAGGGAACCGGGGAGCTGTTTTTT
.,.,TRBJ2-7,TRBV30,CAWRDSSYEQYF,TGTGCCTGGAGGGACAGTTCCTACGAGCAGTACTTC
few,.,TRBJ2-7,TRBV15,CATSIPGLDPEQYF,TGTGCCACCAGCATTCCGGGGCTTGACCCCGAGCAGTACTTC
.,.,TRBJ2-2,TRBV30,CARGHRELFF,TGTGCCCGAGGACATCGGGAGCTGTTTTTT
.,.,TRBJ2-1,TRBV7-8,CASRLTPGGARNEQFF,TGTGCCAGCAGATTAACTCCTGGAGGGGCGCGCAATGAGCAGTTCTTC
.,TRBD2,TRBJ2-7,TRBV5-1,CATRKGLAGDYEQYF,TGCGCCACCAGAAAAGGGCTAGCGGGGGACTACGAGCAGTACTTC
.,.,TRBJ2-7,TRBV4-1,CASSPGAYSYEQYF,TGTGCCAGCAGCCCCGGGGCGTATTCCTACGAGCAGTACTTC
.,.,TRBJ2-3,TRBV10-3,CAISESDQGRTDTQYF,TGTGCCATCAGTGAGTCTGATCAGGGAAGGACAGATACGCAGTATTTT
.,.,TRBJ2-2,TRBV11-2,CASSFRRQGIAGELFF,TGTGCCAGCAGCTTTCGGAGGCAGGGGATAGCCGGGGAGCTGTTTTTT
.,.,TRBJ1-5,TRBV29-1,CSVSGDINQPQHF,TGCAGCGTTTCGGGGGATATCAATCAGCCCCAGCATTTT
few,.,TRBJ1-1,TRBV4-3,CASSQVTGFKNTEAFF,TGCGCCAGCAGCCAAGTAACTGGGTTCAAGAACACTGAAGCTTTCTTT
few,.,TRBJ1-2,TRBV29-1,CSVERGGYGYTF,TGCAGCGTTGAGCGGGGGGGCTATGGCTACACCTTC
.,.,TRBJ2-1,TRBV27,CASSLRQGRRFF,TGTGCCAGCAGTTTGAGGCAGGGACGCAGGTTCTTC
many,.,TRBJ1-5,TRBV7-9,CASSLGESGNQPQHF,TGTGCCAGCAGCTTAGGGGAATCAGGCAATCAGCCCCAGCATTTT
many,.,TRBJ2-1,TRBV30,CAWSDQYEQFF,TGTGCCTGGAGTGATCAGTATGAGCAGTTCTTC
.,.,TRBJ1-2,TRBV30,CAWSLSGGGYTF,TGTGCCTGGAGCCTGTCCGGGGGGGGCTACACCTTC
.,TRBD2,TRBJ2-1,TRBV4-3,CASSRVGTSEDNEQFF,TGCGCCAGCAGCAGGGTCGGGACTAGCGAGGACAATGAGCAGTTCTTC
.,.,TRBJ2-4,TRBV29-1,CSVSLGPGSLAKNIQYF,TGCAGCGTTTCCCTAGGGCCCGGGAGTCTGGCCAAAAACATTCAGTACTTC
.,TRBD1,TRBJ2-7,TRBV25-1,CASNGDRVSEQYF,TGTGCCAGCAACGGGGACAGGGTTTCCGAGCAGTACTTC
.,TRBD1,TRBJ1-1,TRBV5-1,CASSLEGTGGSAEAFF,TGCGCCAGCAGCTTGGAGGGGACAGGGGGCAGCGCTGAAGCTTTCTTT
.,.,TRBJ1-2,TRBV4-1,CASSQGQAGVYGYTF,TGCGCCAGCAGCCAAGGACAGGCAGGGGTCTATGGCTACACCTTC
.,TRBD2,TRBJ2-2,TRBV7-2,CASSLSGIAGELFF,TGTGCCAGCAGCTTAAGCGGGATTGCCGGGGAGCTGTTTTTT
once,.,TRBJ1-1,TRBV30,CAWSVRDTEAFF,TGTGCCTGGAGTGTACGGGACACTGAAGCTTTCTTT
.,TRBD1,TRBJ2-4,TRBV25-1,CASSVAGQGTKNIQYF,TGTGCCAGCAGTGTAGCGGGACAGGGGACCAAAAACATTCAGTACTTC
.,.,TRBJ1-1,TRBV15,CATSRDPSEAFF,TGTGCCACCAGCAGAGATCCGAGTGAAGCTTTCTTT
.,.,TRBJ2-1,TRBV4-2,CASSQDPLAYEQFF,TGTGCCAGCAGCCAAGACCCACTAGCCTATGAGCAGTTCTTC
.,.,TRBJ1-6,TRBV7-2,CASTGGINSPLHF,TGTGCCAGCACCGGGGGGATCAATTCACCCCTCCACTTT
few,.,TRBJ2-3,TRBV15,CATSRVSLSTDTQYF,TGTGCCACCAGCAGAGTGTCCCTCAGCACAGATACGCAGTATTTT
.,.,TRBJ1-3,TRBV2,CASSERSVSGNTIYF,TGTGCCAGCAGTGAAAGGAGTGTTTCTGGAAACACCATATATTTT
few,.,TRBJ2-1,TRBV29-1,CSVGGREEQFF,TGCAGCGTTGGGGGCCGGGAAGAGCAGTTCTTC
.,.,TRBJ2-3,TRBV27,CAIGEDTQYF,TGTGCCATCGGCGAAGATACGCAGTATTTT
.,.,TRBJ2-2,TRBV30,CAWNRAKRAGELFF,TGTGCCTGGAATCGGGCCAAAAGGGCCGGGGAGCTGTTTTTT
.,.,TRBJ2-7,TRBV7-2,CASSKDSASGEQYF,TGTGCCAGCAGCAAGGACAGCGCTTCGGGTGAGCAGTACTTC
.,.,TRBJ1-1,TRBV7-9,CASTGPAGTEAFF,TGTGCCAGCACCGGACCGGCGGGGACTGAAGCTTTCTTT